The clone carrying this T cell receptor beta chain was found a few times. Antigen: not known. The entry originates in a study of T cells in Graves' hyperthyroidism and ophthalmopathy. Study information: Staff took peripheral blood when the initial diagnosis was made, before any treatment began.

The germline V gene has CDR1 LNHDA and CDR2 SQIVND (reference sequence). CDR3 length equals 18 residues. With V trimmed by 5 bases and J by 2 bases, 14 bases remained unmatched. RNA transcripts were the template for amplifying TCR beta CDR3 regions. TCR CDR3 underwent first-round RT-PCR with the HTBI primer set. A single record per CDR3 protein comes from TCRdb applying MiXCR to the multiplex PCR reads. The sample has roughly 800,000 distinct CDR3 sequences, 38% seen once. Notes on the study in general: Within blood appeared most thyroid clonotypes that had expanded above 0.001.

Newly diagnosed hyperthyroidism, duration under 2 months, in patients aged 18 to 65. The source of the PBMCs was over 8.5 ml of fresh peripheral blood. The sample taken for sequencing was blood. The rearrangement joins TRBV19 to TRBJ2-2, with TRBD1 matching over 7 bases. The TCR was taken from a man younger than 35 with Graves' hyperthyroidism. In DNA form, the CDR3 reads TGTGCCAGTAGTTCGATGACCCTCCGGGACAGAAACACCGGGGAGCTGTTTTTT. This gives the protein CASSSMTLRDRNTGELFF.